A single T cell receptor (beta chain) is shown here with its context. The antigen is unknown. The CDR3 end falls 3 residues outside the read, so it is completed with the germline J gene. This sample is drawn from a study of T cells in women clearing cervical HPV infection. Findings of the study overall: CIN3+ cases had significantly higher TCR richness than controls; evenness did not differ.

This table comes from immunoSEQ multiplex PCR, and its TCRdb copy is limited to in-frame clones, with some not included. Recorded here are about 32,000 clones; the top ten clones represent around 4%. V lost 0 bases and J lost 1, with 8 bases in between. Germline values: CDR1 SGDLS, CDR2 YYNGEE. The length of the CDR3 is 15 residues. The chain carries TRBV9 and TRBJ2-1; D not resolved. Sequencing was done on a sample of blood buffy coat. The clonotype originates from a woman aged 18-70 years with a cervical HPV16 infection that either progressed to CIN3+ or cleared (not recorded which). CDR3 sequence reads: CASSVGIVSYNEQFF. The sequenced part of the CDR3 DNA is TGTGCCAGCAGCGTAGGAATAGTGTCCTACAATGAG.